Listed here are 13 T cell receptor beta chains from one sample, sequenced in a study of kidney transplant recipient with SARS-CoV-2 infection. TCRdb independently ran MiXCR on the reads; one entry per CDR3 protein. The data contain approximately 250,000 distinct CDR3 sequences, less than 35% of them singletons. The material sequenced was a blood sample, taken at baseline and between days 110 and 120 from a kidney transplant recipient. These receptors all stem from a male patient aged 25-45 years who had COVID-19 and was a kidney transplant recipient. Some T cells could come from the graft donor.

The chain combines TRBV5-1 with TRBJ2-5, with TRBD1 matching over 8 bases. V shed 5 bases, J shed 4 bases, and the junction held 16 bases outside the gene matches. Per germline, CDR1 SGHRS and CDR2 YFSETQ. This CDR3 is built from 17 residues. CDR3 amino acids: CASSQSRQGRWRETQYF. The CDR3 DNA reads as TGCGCCAGCAGTCAAAGCCGACAGGGGAGATGGCGAGAGACCCAGTACTTC. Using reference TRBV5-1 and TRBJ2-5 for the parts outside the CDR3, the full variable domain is KAGVTQTPRYLIKTRGQQVTLSCSPISGHRSVSWYQQTPGQGLQFLFEYFSETQRNKGNFPGRFSGRQFSNSRSEMNVSTLELGDSALYLCASSQSRQGRWRETQYFGPGTRLLVL.

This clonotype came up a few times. CDR3: CSAHVPGLAPTDTQYF. The CDR3 DNA sequence: TGCAGTGCGCACGTCCCGGGACTAGCGCCGACAGATACGCAGTATTTT. The V and J genes are TRBV20-1 and TRBJ2-3; 10 positions agree with TRBD2. Germline V lookup: CDR1 DFQATT, CDR2 SNEGSKA (reference sequence). The CDR3 runs 16 residues. J gave up 3 bases and V 6 bases, and 12 bases lay outside the gene matches.

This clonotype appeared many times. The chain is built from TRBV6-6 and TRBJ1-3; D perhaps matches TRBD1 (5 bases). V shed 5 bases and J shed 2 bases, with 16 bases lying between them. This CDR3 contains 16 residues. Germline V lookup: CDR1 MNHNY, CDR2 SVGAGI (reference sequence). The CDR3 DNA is TGTGCCAGCAGTAGGCGGACAAGGTCAACTGGAAACACCATATATTTT. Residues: CASSRRTRSTGNTIYF.

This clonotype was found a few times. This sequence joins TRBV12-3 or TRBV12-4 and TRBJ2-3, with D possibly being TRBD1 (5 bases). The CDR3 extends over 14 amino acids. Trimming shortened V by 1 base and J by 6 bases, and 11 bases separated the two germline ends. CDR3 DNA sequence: TGTGCCAGCAGTTTAGACAGGAAGTGGGATACGCAGTATTTT. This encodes CASSLDRKWDTQYF.

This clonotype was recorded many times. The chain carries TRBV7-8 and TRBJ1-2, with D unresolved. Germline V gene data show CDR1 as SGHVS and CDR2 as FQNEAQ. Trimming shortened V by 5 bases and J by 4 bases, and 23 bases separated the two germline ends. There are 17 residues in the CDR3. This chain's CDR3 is CASSENQFTRKTYGYTF. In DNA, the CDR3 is TGTGCCAGCAGCGAGAATCAGTTTACCCGAAAGACCTATGGCTACACCTTC.

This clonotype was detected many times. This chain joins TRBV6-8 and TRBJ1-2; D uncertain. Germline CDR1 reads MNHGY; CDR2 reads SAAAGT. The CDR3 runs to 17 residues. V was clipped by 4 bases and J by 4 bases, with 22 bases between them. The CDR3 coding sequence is TGTGCCAGCAGTTGCTTGTCACGCTCTAGAAAGACCTATGGCTACACCTTC. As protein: CASSCLSRSRKTYGYTF.

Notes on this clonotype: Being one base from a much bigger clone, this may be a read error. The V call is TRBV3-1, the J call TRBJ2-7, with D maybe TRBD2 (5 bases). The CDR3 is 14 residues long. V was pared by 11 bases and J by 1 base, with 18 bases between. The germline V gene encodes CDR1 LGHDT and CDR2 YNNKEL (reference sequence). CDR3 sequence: CAGTLKDSSYEQYF. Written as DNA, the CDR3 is TGTGCCGGCACCCTGAAGGACTCTTCCTACGAGCAGTACTTC.

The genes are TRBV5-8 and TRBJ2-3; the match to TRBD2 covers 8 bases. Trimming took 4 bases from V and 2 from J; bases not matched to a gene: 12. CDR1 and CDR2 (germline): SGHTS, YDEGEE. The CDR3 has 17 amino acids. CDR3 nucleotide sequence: TGTGCCAGCAGCCTGGGGACTAACGGGAGGGACACAGATACGCAGTATTTT. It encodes CASSLGTNGRDTDTQYF.

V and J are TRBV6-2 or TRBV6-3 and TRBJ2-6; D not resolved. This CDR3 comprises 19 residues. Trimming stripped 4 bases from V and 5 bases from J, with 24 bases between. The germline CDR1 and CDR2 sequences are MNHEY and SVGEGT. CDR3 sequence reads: CASSWAAVVLQSRANVLTF. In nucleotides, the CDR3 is TGTGCCAGCAGTTGGGCTGCCGTGGTGCTACAAAGTCGGGCCAACGTCCTGACTTTC.

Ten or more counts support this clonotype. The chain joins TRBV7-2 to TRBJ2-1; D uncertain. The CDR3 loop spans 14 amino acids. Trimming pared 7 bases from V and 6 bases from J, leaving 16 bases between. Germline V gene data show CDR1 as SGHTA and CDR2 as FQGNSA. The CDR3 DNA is TGTGCCAGCAACCGTCCGTTCCGTGGCAATGAGCAGTTCTTC. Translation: CASNRPFRGNEQFF.

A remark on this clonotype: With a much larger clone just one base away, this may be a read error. Written as DNA, the CDR3 is TGTGCCAGCAGTAGCGCGGTAGGGAACACCGGGGAGCTGTTTTTT. Its translation is CASSSAVGNTGELFF. The J gene is TRBJ2-2, the V gene TRBV6-5; D is ambiguous. The CDR3 is made up of 15 amino acids. CDR1 is MNHEY, CDR2 SVGAGI, per germline. Trimming removed 5 bases at V and 1 base at J, with 11 bases between.

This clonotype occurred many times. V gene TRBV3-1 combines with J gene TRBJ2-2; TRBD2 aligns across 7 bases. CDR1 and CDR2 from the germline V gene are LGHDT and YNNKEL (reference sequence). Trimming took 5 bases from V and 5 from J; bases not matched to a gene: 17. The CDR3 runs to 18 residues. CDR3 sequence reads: CASSTGGPISGLTGELFF. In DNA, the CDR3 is TGTGCCAGCAGCACGGGGGGTCCCATTTCAGGCTTGACCGGGGAGCTGTTTTTT.

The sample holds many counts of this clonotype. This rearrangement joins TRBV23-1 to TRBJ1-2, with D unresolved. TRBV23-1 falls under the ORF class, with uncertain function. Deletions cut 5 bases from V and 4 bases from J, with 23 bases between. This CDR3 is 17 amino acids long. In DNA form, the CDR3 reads TGCGCCAGCAGTTTGGGTCCGCTACGCAGAAAGACCTATGGCTACACCTTC. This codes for CASSLGPLRRKTYGYTF.